This T cell receptor beta chain appears in the sequencing data of a study of patients and donors after allogeneic stem cell transplantation. TCRdb ran MiXCR on the RT-PCR reads and lists one entry per CDR3 protein. This sample has 800,000 to 1,000,000 distinct CDR3 sequences, with 15% to 20% found just once. The CDR3 totals 12 residues. Germline V gene sequence: CDR1 DFQATT, CDR2 SNEGSKA (reference sequence). Trimming stripped 5 bases from V and 5 bases from J, with 10 bases between. The chain uses TRBV20-1 and TRBJ1-5; D is unresolved. Material for sequencing was blood, either unsorted or a sorted T cell fraction (not recorded which). The clonotype comes from a human donor who was either an allogeneic HSCT recipient or a stem cell or donor lymphocyte infusion donor (not recorded which). It is not recorded whose cells these are; they may come from a transplant donor. The CDR3 loop is CSAGESDQPQHF. DNA of the CDR3: TGCAGTGCTGGGGAGAGCGATCAGCCCCAGCATTTT.